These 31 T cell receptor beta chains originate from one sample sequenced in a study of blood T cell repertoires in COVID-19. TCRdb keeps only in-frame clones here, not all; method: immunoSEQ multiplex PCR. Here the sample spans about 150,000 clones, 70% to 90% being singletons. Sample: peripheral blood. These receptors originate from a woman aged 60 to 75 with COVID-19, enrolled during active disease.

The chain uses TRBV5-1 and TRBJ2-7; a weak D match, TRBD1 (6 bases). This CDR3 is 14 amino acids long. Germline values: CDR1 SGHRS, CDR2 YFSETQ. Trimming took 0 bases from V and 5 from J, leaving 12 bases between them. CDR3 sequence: CASSLDGQNNEQYF. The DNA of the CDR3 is TGCGCCAGCAGCTTGGACGGACAGAACAACGAGCAGTACTTC.

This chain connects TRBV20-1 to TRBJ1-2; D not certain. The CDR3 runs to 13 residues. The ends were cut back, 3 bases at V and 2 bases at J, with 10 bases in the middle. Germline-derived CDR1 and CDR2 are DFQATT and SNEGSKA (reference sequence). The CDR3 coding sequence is TGCAGTGCTAGTACCGCTGAGAACTATGGCTACACCTTC. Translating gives CSASTAENYGYTF.

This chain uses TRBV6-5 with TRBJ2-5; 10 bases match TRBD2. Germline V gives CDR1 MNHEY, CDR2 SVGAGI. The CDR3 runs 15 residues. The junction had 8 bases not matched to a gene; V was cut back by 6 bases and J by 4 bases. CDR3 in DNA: TGTGCCAGCAGACTAGCGGGGTCCGCCCGAGAGACCCAGTACTTC. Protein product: CASRLAGSARETQYF.

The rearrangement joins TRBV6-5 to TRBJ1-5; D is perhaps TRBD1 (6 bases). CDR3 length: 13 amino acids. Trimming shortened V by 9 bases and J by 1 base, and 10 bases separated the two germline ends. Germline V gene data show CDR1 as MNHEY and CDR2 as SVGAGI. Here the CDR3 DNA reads TGTGCCAGTAAACAGGGAAGCAATCAGCCCCAGCATTTT. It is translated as CASKQGSNQPQHF.

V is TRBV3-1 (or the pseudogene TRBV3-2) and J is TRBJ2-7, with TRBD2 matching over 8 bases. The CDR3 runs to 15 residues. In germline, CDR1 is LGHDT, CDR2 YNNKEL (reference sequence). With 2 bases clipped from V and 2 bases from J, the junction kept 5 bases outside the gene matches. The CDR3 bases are TGTGCCAGCAGCCAATTAGCGGGACCTACCTACGAGCAGTACTTC. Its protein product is CASSQLAGPTYEQYF.

This CDR3 is CAWSTGGGEQPQHF. The DNA of the CDR3 is TGTGCCTGGAGTACGGGGGGGGGAGAGCAGCCCCAGCATTTT. The gene calls are TRBV30 and TRBJ1-5; the D gene is possibly TRBD1 (5 bases). Trimming removed 2 bases at V and 7 bases at J, with 15 bases between. Germline values: CDR1 GTSNPN, CDR2 SVGIG (reference sequence). This CDR3 spans 14 amino acids. The full variable domain, its missing parts supplied by reference TRBV30 and TRBJ1-5, is SQTIHQWPATLVQPVGSPLSLECTVEGTSNPNLYWYRQAAGRGLQLLFYSVGIGQISSEVPQNLSASRPQDRQFILSSKKLLLSDSGFYLCAWSTGGGEQPQHFGDGTRLSIL.

In DNA form, the CDR3 reads TGTGCCTGGAGTGTAAGCGGAGGGTTCTGGCCCCAGCATTTT. Encoded protein: CAWSVSGGFWPQHF. This chain uses TRBV30 with TRBJ1-5; D is uncertain. Trimming shortened V by 0 bases and J by 9 bases, and 15 bases separated the two germline ends. CDR1 is GTSNPN, CDR2 SVGIG, per germline (reference sequence). This CDR3 comprises 14 residues.

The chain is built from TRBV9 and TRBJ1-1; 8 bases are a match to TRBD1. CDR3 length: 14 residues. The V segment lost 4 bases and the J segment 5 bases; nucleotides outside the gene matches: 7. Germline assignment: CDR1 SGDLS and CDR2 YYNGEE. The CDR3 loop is CASSFLTGGTEAFF. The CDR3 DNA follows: TGTGCCAGCAGCTTCCTTACAGGGGGGACTGAAGCTTTCTTT.

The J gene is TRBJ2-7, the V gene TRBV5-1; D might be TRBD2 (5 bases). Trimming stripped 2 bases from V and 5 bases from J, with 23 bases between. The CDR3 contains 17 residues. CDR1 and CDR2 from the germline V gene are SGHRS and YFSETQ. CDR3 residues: CASSLARGFPGIDEQYF. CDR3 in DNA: TGCGCCAGCAGCTTAGCTCGCGGATTTCCCGGGATTGACGAGCAGTACTTC.

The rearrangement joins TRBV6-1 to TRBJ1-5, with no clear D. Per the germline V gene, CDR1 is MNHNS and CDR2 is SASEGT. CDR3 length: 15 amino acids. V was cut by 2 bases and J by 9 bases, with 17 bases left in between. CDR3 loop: CASSEIRDPRLPQHF. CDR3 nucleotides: TGTGCCAGCAGTGAAATCCGGGATCCCCGACTGCCCCAGCATTTT.

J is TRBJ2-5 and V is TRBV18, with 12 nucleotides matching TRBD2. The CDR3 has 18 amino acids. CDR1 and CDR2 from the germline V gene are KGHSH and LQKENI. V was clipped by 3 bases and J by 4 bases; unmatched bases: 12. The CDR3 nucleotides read TGTGCCAGCTCACCGATGACTAGCGGGGGTCTCGGAGGAGAGACCCAGTACTTC. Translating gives CASSPMTSGGLGGETQYF.

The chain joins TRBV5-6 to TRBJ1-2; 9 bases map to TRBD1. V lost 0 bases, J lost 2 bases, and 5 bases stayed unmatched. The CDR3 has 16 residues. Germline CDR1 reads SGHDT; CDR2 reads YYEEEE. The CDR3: CASSLGGQGVNYGYTF. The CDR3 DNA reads TGTGCCAGCAGCTTGGGGGGACAGGGAGTAAACTATGGCTACACCTTC.

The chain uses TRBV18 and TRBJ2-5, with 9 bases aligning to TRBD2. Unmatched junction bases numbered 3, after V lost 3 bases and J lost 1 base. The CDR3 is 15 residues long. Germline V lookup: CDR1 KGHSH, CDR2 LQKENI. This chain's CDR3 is CASSPVAGAQETQYF. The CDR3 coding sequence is TGTGCCAGCTCACCTGTAGCGGGGGCCCAAGAGACCCAGTACTTC.

CDR3: CASSPEGEANEEKLFF. The CDR3 region has the DNA TGTGCCAGCTCACCGGAAGGGGAAGCGAATGAGGAAAAACTGTTTTTT. The rearrangement links TRBV18 to TRBJ1-4, with D possibly TRBD1 on 5 matching bases. V lost 3 bases and J 8 bases, leaving 19 bases between the germline ends. The CDR3 consists of 16 residues. Germline V CDR1 and CDR2: KGHSH, LQKENI.

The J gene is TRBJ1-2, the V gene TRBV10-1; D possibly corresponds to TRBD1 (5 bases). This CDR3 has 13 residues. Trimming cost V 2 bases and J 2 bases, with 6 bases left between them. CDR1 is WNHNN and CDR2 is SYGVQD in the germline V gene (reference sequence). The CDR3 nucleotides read TGCGCCAGCAGTGAGGACAGAAACTATGGCTACACCTTC. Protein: CASSEDRNYGYTF.

In nucleotides, the CDR3 is TGTGCCAGTAGTATAGAACTTCGATTTCCCACAGATACGCAGTATTTT. Its protein product is CASSIELRFPTDTQYF. The chain carries TRBV19 and TRBJ2-3; D not certain. The germline V and J ends were trimmed by 0 bases and 2 bases, with 12 bases remaining between them. From germline, CDR1 is LNHDA and CDR2 SQIVND (reference sequence). This CDR3 spans 16 amino acids.

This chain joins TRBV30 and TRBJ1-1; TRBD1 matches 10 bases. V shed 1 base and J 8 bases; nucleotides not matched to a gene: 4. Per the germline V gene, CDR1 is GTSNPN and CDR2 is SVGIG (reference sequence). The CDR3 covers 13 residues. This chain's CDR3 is CAWSGGQGREAFF. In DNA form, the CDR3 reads TGTGCCTGGAGTGGGGGACAGGGGAGAGAAGCTTTCTTT.

CDR3 coding DNA: TGCGCCAGCAGCCAGCCCTGGGACAAGTCAAACTATGGCTACACCTTC. Residues: CASSQPWDKSNYGYTF. This chain connects TRBV4-1 to TRBJ1-2; weak D call: TRBD1 (6 bases). The CDR3 is 16 residues long. V dropped 3 bases and J dropped 2 bases, with 16 bases sitting between them. Germline loops: CDR1 MGHRA, CDR2 YSYEKL.

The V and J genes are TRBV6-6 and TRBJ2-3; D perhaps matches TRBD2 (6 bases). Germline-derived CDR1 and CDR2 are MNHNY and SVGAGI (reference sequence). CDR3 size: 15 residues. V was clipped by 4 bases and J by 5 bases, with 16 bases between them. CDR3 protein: CASSSAGGVVDTQYF. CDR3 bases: TGTGCCAGCAGTTCGGCAGGCGGGGTGGTAGATACGCAGTATTTT.

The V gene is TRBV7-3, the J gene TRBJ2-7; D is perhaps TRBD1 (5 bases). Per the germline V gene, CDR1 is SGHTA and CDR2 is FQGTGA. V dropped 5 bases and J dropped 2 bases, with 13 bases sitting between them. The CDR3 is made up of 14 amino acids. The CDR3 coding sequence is TGTGCCAGCAGCAAAGGGGCCCTTGCCTACGAGCAGTACTTC. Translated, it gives CASSKGALAYEQYF.

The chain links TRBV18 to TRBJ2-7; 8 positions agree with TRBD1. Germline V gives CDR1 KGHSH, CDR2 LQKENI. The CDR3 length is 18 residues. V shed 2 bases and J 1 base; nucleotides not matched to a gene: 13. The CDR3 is CASSPGGTGFPSSYEQYF. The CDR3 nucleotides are TGTGCCAGCTCACCAGGGGGGACAGGATTTCCGTCTTCCTACGAGCAGTACTTC.

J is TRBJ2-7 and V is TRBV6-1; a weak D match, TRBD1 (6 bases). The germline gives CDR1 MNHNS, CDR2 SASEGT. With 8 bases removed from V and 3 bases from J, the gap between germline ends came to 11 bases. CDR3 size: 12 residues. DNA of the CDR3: TGTGCCAGCGGACAGTTTCGCTACGAGCAGTACTTC. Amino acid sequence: CASGQFRYEQYF.

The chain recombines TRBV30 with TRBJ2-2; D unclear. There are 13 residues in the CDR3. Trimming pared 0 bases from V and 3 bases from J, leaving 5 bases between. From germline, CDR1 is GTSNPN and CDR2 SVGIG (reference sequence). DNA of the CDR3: TGTGCCTGGAGTGTACAGTACACCGGGGAGCTGTTTTTT. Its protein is CAWSVQYTGELFF.

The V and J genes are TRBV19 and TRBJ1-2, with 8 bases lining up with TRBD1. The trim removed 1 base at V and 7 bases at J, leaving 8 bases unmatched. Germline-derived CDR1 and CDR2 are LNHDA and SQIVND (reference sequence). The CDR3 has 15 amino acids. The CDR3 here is CASSIVHGQGGGYTF. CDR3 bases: TGTGCCAGTAGTATAGTCCACGGACAGGGAGGTGGCTACACCTTC.

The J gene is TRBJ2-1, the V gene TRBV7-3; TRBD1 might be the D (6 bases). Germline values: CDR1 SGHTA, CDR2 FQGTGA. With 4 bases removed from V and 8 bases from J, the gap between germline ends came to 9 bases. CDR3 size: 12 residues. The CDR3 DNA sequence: TGTGCCAGCAGCTCGGACAGCCATGAGCAGTTCTTC. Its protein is CASSSDSHEQFF.

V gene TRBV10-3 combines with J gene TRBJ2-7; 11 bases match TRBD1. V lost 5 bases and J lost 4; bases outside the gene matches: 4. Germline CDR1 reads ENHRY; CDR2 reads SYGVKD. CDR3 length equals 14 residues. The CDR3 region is CAISWGQGEYEQYF. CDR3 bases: TGTGCCATCAGTTGGGGACAGGGGGAATACGAGCAGTACTTC.

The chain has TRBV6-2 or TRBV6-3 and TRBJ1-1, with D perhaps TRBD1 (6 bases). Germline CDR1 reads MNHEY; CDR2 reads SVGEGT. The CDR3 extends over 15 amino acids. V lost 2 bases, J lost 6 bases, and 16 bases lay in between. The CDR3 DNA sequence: TGTGCCAGCAGTTACGGGGCCAGAAGACAGGCTGAAGCTTTCTTT. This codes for CASSYGARRQAEAFF.

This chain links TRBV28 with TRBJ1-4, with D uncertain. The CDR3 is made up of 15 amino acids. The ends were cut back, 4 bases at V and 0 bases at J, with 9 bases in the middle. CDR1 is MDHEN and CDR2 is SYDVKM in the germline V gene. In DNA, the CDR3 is TGTGCCAGCAGTTGGGAGGGAGCAACTAATGAAAAACTGTTTTTT. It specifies CASSWEGATNEKLFF.

Here the CDR3 DNA reads TGTGCCAGCTCGTGGGGCAATACCGATGAAAAACTGTTTTTT. Amino acids: CASSWGNTDEKLFF. The chain recombines TRBV18 with TRBJ1-4, with D tentatively TRBD1 (5 bases). V gave up 6 bases and J gave up 6 bases, with 14 bases separating them. The germline gives CDR1 KGHSH, CDR2 LQKENI. This CDR3 region has 14 residues.

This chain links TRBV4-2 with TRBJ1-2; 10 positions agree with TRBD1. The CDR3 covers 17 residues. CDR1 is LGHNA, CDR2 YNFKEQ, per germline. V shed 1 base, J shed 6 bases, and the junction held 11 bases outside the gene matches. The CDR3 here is CASSQVGTGVTGDGYTF. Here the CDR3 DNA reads TGTGCCAGCAGCCAAGTTGGGACAGGGGTCACAGGGGATGGCTACACCTTC.

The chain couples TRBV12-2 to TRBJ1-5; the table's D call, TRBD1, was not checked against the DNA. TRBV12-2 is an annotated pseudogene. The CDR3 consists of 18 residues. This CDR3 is CASRLGSRHQTYNQPQHF. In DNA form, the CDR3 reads TGTGCAAGTCGCTTAGGGTCCCGACACCAAACCTACAATCAGCCCCAGCATTTT.